What follows are 6 T cell receptor beta chains derived from one specimen sequenced in a study of blood T cells in healthy people across ages. A second about 6 to 12 cycle PCR used barcoded and J-beta primers. One entry per CDR3 protein, called by TCRdb with MiXCR from the 5' RACE reads. This sample yields about 1.4 million distinct CDR3 sequences, of which 59% are seen a single time; 5% to 7% belongs to the top ten. The sequencing sample was made of blood. Receptor source: a young man in good health.

The rearrangement joins TRBV5-4 to TRBJ2-1; 13 bases line up with TRBD2. V was pared by 4 bases and J by 9 bases, with 16 bases of the junction left unmatched. The V gene's germline CDR1 is SGHNT and CDR2 YYREEE (reference sequence). The CDR3 totals 18 residues. CDR3 in amino acids: CASSQNTILAGGIPEQFF. CDR3 coding DNA: TGTGCCAGCAGCCAAAACACCATACTAGCGGGGGGGATACCTGAGCAGTTCTTC. The whole variable domain, remainder taken from reference TRBV5-4 and TRBJ2-1, is ETGVTQSPTHLIKTRGQQVTLRCSSQSGHNTVSWYQQALGQGPQFIFQYYREEENGRGNFPPRFSGLQFPNYSSELNVNALELDDSALYLCASSQNTILAGGIPEQFFGPGTRLTVL.

This sequence joins TRBV9 and TRBJ2-1, with TRBD2 matching 9 bases. The germline gives CDR1 SGDLS, CDR2 YYNGEE. The CDR3 totals 15 residues. V lost 4 bases and J lost 9; bases outside the gene matches: 11. The CDR3 nucleotides read TGTGCCAGCAGCCACAGCGGGGGGCAGGCGGGTGAGCAGTTCTTC. Encoded protein: CASSHSGGQAGEQFF. Based on the CDR3 plus reference TRBV9 and TRBJ2-1, the full variable domain is DSGVTQTPKHLITATGQRVTLRCSPRSGDLSVYWYQQSLDQGLQFLIQYYNGEERAKGNILERFSAQQFPDLHSELNLSSLELGDSALYFCASSHSGGQAGEQFFGPGTRLTVL.

V usage is TRBV11-2 and J usage is TRBJ2-3, with 9 nucleotides matching TRBD1. The CDR3 is made up of 18 amino acids. With 3 bases clipped from V and 0 bases from J, the junction kept 10 bases outside the gene matches. Germline V gives CDR1 SGHAT, CDR2 FQNNGV. CDR3 in DNA: TGTGCCAGCAGCTTGCGGGACAGGGTGATTTCTAGCACAGATACGCAGTATTTT. This translates into CASSLRDRVISSTDTQYF.

This clonotype was observed a handful of times. The chain combines TRBV20-1 with TRBJ2-7; the D gene is possibly TRBD2 (5 bases). CDR1 and CDR2 from the germline V gene are DFQATT and SNEGSKA (reference sequence). CDR3 size: 14 residues. Trimming left V 3 bases short and J 1 base short, with 13 bases between. CDR3 sequence reads: CSASPSGRSYEQYF. CDR3 DNA sequence: TGCAGTGCTAGCCCCTCGGGAAGGTCCTACGAGCAGTACTTC.

V usage is TRBV6-5 and J usage is TRBJ2-1, with D tentatively TRBD1 (6 bases). CDR3 length: 11 amino acids. With 5 bases removed from V and 10 bases from J, the gap between germline ends came to 9 bases. In germline, CDR1 is MNHEY, CDR2 SVGAGI. CDR3 sequence reads: CASSTGQEQFF. In DNA form, the CDR3 reads TGTGCCAGCAGTACGGGACAAGAGCAGTTCTTC.

The V gene is TRBV6-6, the J gene TRBJ1-6; D may be TRBD1 (6 bases). Trimming shortened V by 6 bases and J by 12 bases, and 21 bases separated the two germline ends. Looked up from germline, CDR1 is MNHNY and CDR2 is SVGAGI (reference sequence). The CDR3 is made up of 15 amino acids. The CDR3 bases are TGTGCCAGCAGCCAGGAGGGGGTGGATTTTAGACCCCTCCACTTT. This encodes CASSQEGVDFRPLHF.